The clone carrying this T cell receptor beta chain has just a few counts. Its cognate antigen is unknown. The data originate from a study of T cells in Graves' hyperthyroidism and ophthalmopathy. Study information: Sampling of peripheral blood happened at initial diagnosis, prior to any treatment.

The V end was cut by 1 base, the J end by 12 bases, with 22 bases between. The CDR3 runs to 15 residues. Germline assignment: CDR1 SGHRS and CDR2 YFSETQ. Regions amplified from RNA transcripts were the TCR beta CDR3 regions. TCR CDR3 regions were first amplified by RT-PCR with HTBI primers. TCRdb re-analysed the multiplex PCR reads in MiXCR, keeping a single row per CDR3 protein. The repertoire holds 500,000 to 650,000 distinct CDR3 sequences, with about a sixth as singletons. Overall study findings and caveats: Ophthalmopathy prediction by the model preceded onset by a median about 6 months. Clonotypes that were expanded in thyroid above 0.001 mostly appeared in blood too.

Extraction of PBMCs used roughly 9.3 ml of fresh peripheral blood. This sequence was found in a young woman with Graves' ophthalmopathy. The chain links TRBV5-1 to TRBJ1-2; a possible D gene is TRBD1 (5 bases). The sequenced material came from blood. This CDR3 is CASSLIPGRAEGHTF. CDR3 DNA sequence: TGCGCCAGCAGCTTGATCCCGGGACGGGCAGAGGGCCACACCTTC.